The clone carrying this TCR beta chain was observed a single time. The sample comes from a study of blood T cell repertoires in COVID-19. The germline CDR1 and CDR2 sequences are SGHTA and FQGNSA. V lost 0 bases and J 3 bases, leaving 17 bases between the germline ends. This CDR3 contains 17 residues. Repertoires were generated with immunoSEQ multiplex PCR, while TCRdb's copy carries only in-frame clones and drops some. The sample records around 100,000 clones, roughly 90% being singletons. J is TRBJ1-2 and V is TRBV7-2, with a tentative D call TRBD1 (5 bases). The sample comprised peripheral blood. The clonotype comes from a human donor in a cohort sampled during active COVID-19. CDR3 nucleotide sequence: TGTGCCAGCAGCTTAGCTCAGGGCCAAAATTGGGACTATGGCTACACCTTC. Translated: CASSLAQGQNWDYGYTF.